This T cell receptor beta chain was sequenced for a study of CD8 T cells in Susac syndrome. General study points: As acknowledged by the study, its TCR sequencing and HLA analysis included a relatively small number of individuals.

For this clonotype: Its specificity is unknown.

After extraction with the RNeasy kit, roughly 0.5 to 1 ug of the RNA was reverse transcribed using random hexamers. With immunoSEQ multiplex PCR, TCR beta CDR3 was amplified across 54 Vbeta and 13 Jbeta. TCRdb fed the immunoSEQ multiplex PCR reads into MiXCR, producing one record per CDR3 protein. The data hold 300,000 to 350,000 distinct CDR3 sequences, with around 90% observed a single time. In the multiple sclerosis control group, patients were treatment-naive and had stable or active relapsing-remitting disease. Negative isolation yielded the CD8+ and CD4+ T cells, while FACS enriched the TEMRA cells. Germline V CDR1 and CDR2: LGHNT, FRNRAP. The CDR3 runs to 16 residues. V was pared by 1 base and J by 0 bases, with 11 bases between.

The chain links TRBV12-5 to TRBJ2-3; D call uncertain. The sequencing sample was made of CD4+ T cells from PBMCs. The clonotype originates from a human donor with multiple sclerosis. CDR3 sequence: CASGLARQTSTDTQYF. The CDR3 DNA is TGTGCTAGTGGTTTGGCCCGGCAAACCAGCACAGATACGCAGTATTTT.